The TCR beta chain under discussion was sequenced for a study of T cell responses to AZD1222 COVID-19 vaccine. Study results and limitations: Seropositivity was recorded at baseline in only a handful of AZD1222 recipients. Females made up more of the donors, who were largely white British, and clonal diversity may have come out too low. Spike regions recognized by vaccine-associated CD4 TCRs spanned the protein, led by 160-218 and 743-854. Breadth and depth of Spike-specific TCRs rose after two AZD1222 doses.

The method was immunoSEQ multiplex PCR; TCRdb's version includes in-frame clones alone and lacks a portion of them. The sample records about 120,000 clones, around nine tenths being singletons. In this sample, this clone turned up once. The antigen remains undetermined. This CDR3 has 16 amino acids. Germline trimming cut 1 base from V and 6 bases from J; bases unmatched to any gene: 10. CDR1 and CDR2 (germline): SGHRS, YFSETQ. Source: peripheral blood, taken on day 0 of AZD1222 vaccination. The genes are TRBV5-1 and TRBJ1-1; 9 bases are shared with TRBD1. The TCR sequence derives from an adult in good health. The CDR3: CASSLSGQGIVAEAFF. The CDR3 DNA reads TGCGCCAGCAGCTTGTCTGGACAGGGGATTGTGGCTGAAGCTTTCTTT.